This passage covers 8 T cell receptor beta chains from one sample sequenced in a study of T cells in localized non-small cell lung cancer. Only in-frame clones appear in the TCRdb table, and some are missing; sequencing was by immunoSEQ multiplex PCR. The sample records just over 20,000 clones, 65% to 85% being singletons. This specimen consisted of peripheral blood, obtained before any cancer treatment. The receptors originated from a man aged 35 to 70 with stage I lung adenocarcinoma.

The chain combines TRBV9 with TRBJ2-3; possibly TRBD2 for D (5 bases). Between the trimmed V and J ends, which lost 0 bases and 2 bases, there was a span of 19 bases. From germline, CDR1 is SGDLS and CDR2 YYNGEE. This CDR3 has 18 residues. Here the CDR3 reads CASSVEEDFSLTTDTQYF. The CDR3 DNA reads TGTGCCAGCAGCGTAGAAGAGGACTTTTCACTAACCACAGATACGCAGTATTTT.

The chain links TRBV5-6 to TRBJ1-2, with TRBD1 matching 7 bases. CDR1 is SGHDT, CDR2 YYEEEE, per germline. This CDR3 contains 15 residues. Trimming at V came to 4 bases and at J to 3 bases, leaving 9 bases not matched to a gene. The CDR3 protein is CASSQGGGAYYGYTF. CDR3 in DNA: TGTGCCAGCAGCCAAGGAGGGGGCGCGTACTATGGCTACACCTTC.

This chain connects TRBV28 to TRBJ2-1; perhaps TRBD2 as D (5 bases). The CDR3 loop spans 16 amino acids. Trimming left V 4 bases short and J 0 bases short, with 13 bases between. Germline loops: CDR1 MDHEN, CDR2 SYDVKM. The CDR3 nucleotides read TGTGCCAGCAGTTCTCCAGCGGAGGCCTCCTACAATGAGCAGTTCTTC. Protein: CASSSPAEASYNEQFF.

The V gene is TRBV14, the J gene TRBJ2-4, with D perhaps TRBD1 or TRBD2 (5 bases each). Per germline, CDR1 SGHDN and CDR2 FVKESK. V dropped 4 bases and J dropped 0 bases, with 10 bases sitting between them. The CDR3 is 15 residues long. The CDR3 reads CASSRTGLAKNIQYF. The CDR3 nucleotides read TGTGCCAGCAGCCGGACGGGGCTAGCCAAAAACATTCAGTACTTC.

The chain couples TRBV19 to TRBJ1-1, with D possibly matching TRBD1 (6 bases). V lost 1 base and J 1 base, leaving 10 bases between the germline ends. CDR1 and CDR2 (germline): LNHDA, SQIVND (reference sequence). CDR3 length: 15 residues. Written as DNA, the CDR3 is TGTGCCAGTAGTATAGGAACCAGGGGGAACACTGAAGCTTTCTTT. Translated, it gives CASSIGTRGNTEAFF.

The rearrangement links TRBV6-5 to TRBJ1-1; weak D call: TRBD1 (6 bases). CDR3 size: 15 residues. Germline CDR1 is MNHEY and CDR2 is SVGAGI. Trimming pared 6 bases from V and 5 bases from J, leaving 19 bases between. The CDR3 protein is CASRRKGGGYTEAFF. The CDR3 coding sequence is TGTGCCAGCAGACGTAAGGGGGGGGGTTATACTGAAGCTTTCTTT.

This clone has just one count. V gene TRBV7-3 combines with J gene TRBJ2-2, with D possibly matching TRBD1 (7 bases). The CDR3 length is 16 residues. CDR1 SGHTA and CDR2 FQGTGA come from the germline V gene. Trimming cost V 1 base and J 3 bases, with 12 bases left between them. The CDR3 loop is CASSLRRGPYTGELFF. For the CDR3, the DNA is TGTGCCAGCAGCTTAAGGAGGGGGCCGTACACCGGGGAGCTGTTTTTT.

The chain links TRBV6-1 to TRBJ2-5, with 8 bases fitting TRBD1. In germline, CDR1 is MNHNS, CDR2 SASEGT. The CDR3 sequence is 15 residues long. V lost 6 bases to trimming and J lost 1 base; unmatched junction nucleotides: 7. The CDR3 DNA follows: TGTGCCAGCAGCTCGGACAGGGCTCTCCAAGAGACCCAGTACTTC. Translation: CASSSDRALQETQYF.